The T cell receptor (beta chain) described here comes from a study of cytomegalovirus exposure and HLA in healthy donors. Trimming took 5 bases from V and 3 from J; bases not matched to a gene: 0. The CDR3 length is 12 residues. In germline, CDR1 is MNHEY, CDR2 SVGAGI. Vbeta (60) and Jbeta (13) primers were used in the PCR. Libraries were prepared by immunoSEQ multiplex PCR; TCRdb keeps only in-frame clonotypes and omits some of them. Its table records approximately 79,000 clones. V is TRBV6-5 and J is TRBJ1-1, with 7 bases lining up with TRBD1. This clonotype was obtained from a man aged 35 to 55 in good health and CMV-seronegative. The sequenced sample consisted of PBMCs. CDR3 amino acids: CASSDRDTEAFF. The CDR3 DNA follows: TGTGCCAGCAGTGACAGGGACACTGAAGCTTTCTTT.